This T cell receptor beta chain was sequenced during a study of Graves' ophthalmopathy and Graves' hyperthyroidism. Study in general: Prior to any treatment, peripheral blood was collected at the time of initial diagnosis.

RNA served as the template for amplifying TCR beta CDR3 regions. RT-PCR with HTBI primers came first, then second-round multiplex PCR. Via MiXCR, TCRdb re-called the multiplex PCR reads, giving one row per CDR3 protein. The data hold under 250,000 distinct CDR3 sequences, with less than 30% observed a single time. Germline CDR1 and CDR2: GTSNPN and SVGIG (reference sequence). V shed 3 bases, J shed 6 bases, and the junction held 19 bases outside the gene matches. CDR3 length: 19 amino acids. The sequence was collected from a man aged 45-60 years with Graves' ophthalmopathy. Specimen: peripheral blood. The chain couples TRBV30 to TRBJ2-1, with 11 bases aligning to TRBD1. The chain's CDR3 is CAWRAGTGGPRSGRNEQFF. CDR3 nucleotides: TGTGCCTGGAGGGCCGGGACAGGGGGGCCCCGGAGCGGCCGCAATGAGCAGTTCTTC.